In this sample, the clone carrying this TCR beta chain turned up many times. In TCRdb, the 5' RACE reads were re-called with MiXCR into one record per CDR3 protein. Here the sample spans around 670,000 distinct CDR3 sequences, approximately 6% being singletons. This sample was included in a study of identical twins. Sequenced: naive T cells sorted from blood. This TCR was sampled from a man aged 18 to 35 in good health.

CDR3 sequence reads: CASSLDLAGPGFF. The CDR3 DNA reads as TGTGCCAGCAGCTTGGACCTAGCGGGCCCGGGGTTCTTC. The gene calls are TRBV7-8 and TRBJ2-1, with TRBD2 identical over 8 bases. V dropped 3 bases and J dropped 15; count of bases not matched to a gene: 10. The CDR3 runs to 13 residues. The germline V gene has CDR1 SGHVS and CDR2 FQNEAQ.